These 16 T cell receptor beta chains were sequenced from one sample in a study of blood T cells in healthy people across ages (dated by TCRdb to about 2015). Library generation was performed with 5' RACE. Sequencing used an Illumina HiSeq 2500. A second 7 to 11 cycle PCR used a sample-barcoded 5' primer and a J-beta primer mix. TCRdb handled the public reads itself, with Q25 trimming in fastp and clone calling in MiXCR, and kept productive beta chains. Each entry merges the rows of one CDR3 protein and shows their most common DNA and genes. The table for this sample lists 1.4 million to 1.5 million distinct CDR3 sequences; around two fifths of them were counted only once. The ten largest clones take up 7% to 9.5% of the sample. The sample comprised blood. These receptors came from a woman aged 18-29 years in good health.

The V and J genes are TRBV5-1 and TRBJ2-4; 10 positions match TRBD2. This CDR3 is 17 amino acids long. J was trimmed by 0 bases and V by 4 bases; bases with no gene match: 7. Germline assignment: CDR1 SGHRS and CDR2 YFSETQ. CDR3 DNA: TGCGCCAGCAGCGCCGGGACTAGCGTCCTAGCCAAAAACATTCAGTACTTC. It is translated as CASSAGTSVLAKNIQYF.

This CDR3 is CAIRETGVETQYF. CDR3 DNA sequence: TGTGCCATCAGGGAGACAGGGGTAGAGACCCAGTACTTC. The chain has TRBV10-3 and TRBJ2-5, with 8 positions matching TRBD1. Germline-derived CDR1 and CDR2 are ENHRY and SYGVKD. CDR3 length: 13 residues. With V trimmed by 6 bases and J by 4 bases, 4 bases remained unmatched.

This clonotype was picked up a small number of times. The chain is built from TRBV9 and TRBJ1-2, with a possible D match to TRBD1 (5 bases). The germline V gene has CDR1 SGDLS and CDR2 YYNGEE. The CDR3 covers 16 residues. V was shortened by 1 base and J by 3 bases, with 16 bases between the two germline ends. This CDR3 reads CASSVNRGMEDYGYTF. The CDR3 region has the DNA TGTGCCAGCAGCGTAAATCGGGGGATGGAGGACTATGGCTACACCTTC.

The chain couples TRBV6-5 to TRBJ2-5; 14 bases align to TRBD2. The CDR3 has 14 residues. J was trimmed by 6 bases and V by 7 bases; bases with no gene match: 4. Germline V CDR1 and CDR2: MNHEY, SVGAGI. DNA for the CDR3: TGTGCCAGCATCGGACTAGCGGGGGGTAAGACCCAGTACTTC. Residues: CASIGLAGGKTQYF.

The genes are TRBV27 and TRBJ1-2, with TRBD1 matching 9 bases. Germline V CDR1 and CDR2: MNHEY, SMNVEV (reference sequence). CDR3 length equals 14 residues. Germline trimming cut 2 bases from V and 4 bases from J; bases unmatched to any gene: 2. The CDR3 coding sequence is TGTGCCAGCAGTTTACAGGACAGGGGCTATGGCTACACCTTC. Translated, it gives CASSLQDRGYGYTF.

The rearrangement uses TRBV7-2 and TRBJ2-1, with unresolved D. This CDR3 contains 13 residues. The germline CDR1 and CDR2 sequences are SGHTA and FQGNSA. V lost 0 bases and J 7 bases, leaving 7 bases between the germline ends. The CDR3 spells CASSLARPNEQFF. DNA for the CDR3: TGTGCCAGCAGCTTAGCGCGGCCAAATGAGCAGTTCTTC.

The J gene is TRBJ1-6, the V gene TRBV7-2, with D unresolved. CDR1 and CDR2 from the germline V gene are SGHTA and FQGNSA. The CDR3 totals 17 residues. V dropped 0 bases and J dropped 3 bases, with 12 bases sitting between them. CDR3 sequence (DNA): TGTGCCAGCAGCTTAGCAACAGACATCAACTATAATTCACCCCTCCACTTT. This codes for CASSLATDINYNSPLHF.

This clonotype was found once. The chain couples TRBV7-2 to TRBJ2-3; 8 bases are shared with TRBD1. Germline V gene sequence: CDR1 SGHTA, CDR2 FQGNSA. CDR3 size: 14 residues. J was trimmed by 0 bases and V by 8 bases; bases with no gene match: 4. The CDR3 DNA reads TGTGCCAGCTGGACAGGGTCTAGCACAGATACGCAGTATTTT. It codes for CASWTGSSTDTQYF.

There are a few counts of this clonotype. This rearrangement joins TRBV4-1 to TRBJ1-1; TRBD1 might be the D (6 bases). Germline CDR1 and CDR2: MGHRA and YSYEKL. This CDR3 is 15 amino acids long. V lost 1 base, J lost 4 bases, and 13 bases lay in between. This chain's CDR3 is CASSQVGQLSTEAFF. CDR3 nucleotide sequence: TGCGCCAGCAGCCAAGTGGGACAATTGAGCACTGAAGCTTTCTTT.

The J gene is TRBJ2-1, the V gene TRBV11-3, with D hard to call. Germline CDR1 reads SGHNT; CDR2 reads YENEEA. The V end was cut by 2 bases, the J end by 5 bases, with 10 bases between. CDR3 length: 14 amino acids. In DNA, the CDR3 is TGTGCCAGCAGCTTATATCCGGAAAACAATGAGCAGTTCTTC. The encoded protein is CASSLYPENNEQFF.

Concerning this clonotype: At one end the junction does not follow the germline gene, possibly because of a read error. This rearrangement joins TRBV4-2 to TRBJ2-3; 10 bases fit TRBD2. The CDR3 runs to 17 residues. The germline V gene has CDR1 LGHNA and CDR2 YNFKEQ. CDR3 in amino acids: CASSRGLAVGPADTQYF. The CDR3 DNA follows: TGTGCCAGCAGCCGTGGACTAGCGGTGGGGCCAGCAGATACTCAGTATTTT.

The rearrangement uses TRBV3-1 and TRBJ1-2; TRBD1 agrees at 7 bases. Germline CDR1 is LGHDT and CDR2 is YNNKEL (reference sequence). V lost 6 bases to trimming and J lost 3 bases; unmatched junction nucleotides: 7. The CDR3 runs to 14 residues. The CDR3 sequence is CASSPTGIHYGYTF. The CDR3 DNA sequence: TGTGCCAGCAGTCCGACAGGGATACACTATGGCTACACCTTC.

This clonotype was counted only a few times. CDR3 protein: CATSAGSGRSNTDTQYF. The CDR3 nucleotides read TGTGCCACCAGCGCAGGTAGCGGGAGATCTAACACAGATACGCAGTATTTT. This chain connects TRBV15 to TRBJ2-3; 9 bases match TRBD2. The V gene end was trimmed by 5 bases and the J gene end by 2 bases; junction bases not matched to a gene: 11. There are 17 residues in the CDR3. Looked up from germline, CDR1 is LNHNV and CDR2 is YYDKDF (reference sequence).

The chain uses TRBV9 and TRBJ1-5; D remains ambiguous. V gave up 7 bases and J gave up 6 bases, with 14 bases separating them. Germline loops: CDR1 SGDLS, CDR2 YYNGEE. CDR3 length equals 13 residues. CDR3: CASGGSGSQPQHF. In nucleotides, the CDR3 is TGTGCCAGCGGTGGGTCCGGAAGTCAGCCCCAGCATTTT.

The chain joins TRBV28 to TRBJ2-4; possibly TRBD2 for D (6 bases). CDR3 length: 16 residues. V was clipped by 5 bases and J by 13 bases, with 27 bases between them. Germline CDR1 reads MDHEN; CDR2 reads SYDVKM. The CDR3 loop reads CASSLGTVSSYNEQYF. CDR3 sequence (DNA): TGTGCCAGCAGTCTGGGGACTGTAAGCTCCTACAATGAGCAGTACTTC.

The rearrangement uses TRBV6-5 and TRBJ2-2; TRBD1 is a possible D gene (6 bases). Germline V CDR1 and CDR2: MNHEY, SVGAGI. With 6 bases removed from V and 7 bases from J, the gap between germline ends came to 15 bases. The CDR3 spans 14 residues. CDR3 nucleotide sequence: TGTGCCAGCAGCCCCGGGACAACCGGCGGGGAGCTGTTTTTT. It specifies CASSPGTTGGELFF.